The 23 T cell receptor beta chains given below trace back to one sample, sequenced in a study of post-analysis software for immune sequencing data. Findings of the study overall: Compared with controls, patients had more of about 5 TRBV segments, including TRBV5-6, TRBV5-1 and TRBV20-1.

Unique molecular identifiers featured in each of the TCR beta cDNA libraries. TCRdb reprocessed the PCR reads with MiXCR, giving one entry per CDR3 protein. The sample lists some 450,000 distinct CDR3 sequences; approximately 46% were seen once. Their antigens are not known. Sequenced sample: blood. The receptors were sampled from a girl under 18 with multiple sclerosis.

The chain combines TRBV4-2 with TRBJ2-1; D remains unclear. Between the trimmed V and J ends, which lost 0 bases and 4 bases, there was a span of 16 bases. The CDR3 sequence is 17 residues long. The germline V gene encodes CDR1 LGHNA and CDR2 YNFKEQ. The CDR3 here is CASSQDTARISYNEQFF. CDR3 coding DNA: TGTGCCAGCAGCCAAGATACAGCTCGGATCAGTTACAATGAGCAGTTCTTC.

This clonotype has ten or more counts. The chain recombines TRBV29-1 with TRBJ2-2; D uncertain. The germline CDR1 and CDR2 sequences are SQVTM and ANQGSEA. V dropped 6 bases and J dropped 1 base, with 6 bases sitting between them. The CDR3 has 12 residues. CDR3: CSVARNTGELFF. The CDR3 coding sequence is TGCAGCGTAGCTAGGAACACCGGGGAGCTGTTTTTT.

This clonotype was counted ten times or more. The rearrangement joins TRBV12-3 or TRBV12-4 to TRBJ1-1; 7 nucleotides match TRBD1. The ends lost 1 base at V and 5 bases at J; junction bases unmatched: 4. The CDR3 covers 14 residues. For the CDR3, the DNA is TGTGCCAGCAGTTTAGACAGGGGTGGGACTGAAGCTTTCTTT. Its protein is CASSLDRGGTEAFF.

V usage is TRBV10-3 and J usage is TRBJ2-7; the D is unclear. Germline CDR1 is ENHRY and CDR2 is SYGVKD. The CDR3 consists of 13 residues. The V gene lost 4 bases and the J gene lost 1 base, with 8 bases spanning the gap. DNA of the CDR3: TGTGCCATCAGTGGAACTGGGTCCTACGAGCAGTACTTC. Its protein is CAISGTGSYEQYF.

The J gene is TRBJ1-5, the V gene TRBV4-1; D remains ambiguous. Per the germline V gene, CDR1 is MGHRA and CDR2 is YSYEKL. Trimming shortened V by 0 bases and J by 6 bases, and 6 bases separated the two germline ends. This CDR3 comprises 13 residues. Written as DNA, the CDR3 is TGCGCCAGCAGCCAAGAAGTAGGTCAGCCCCAGCATTTT. This sequence encodes CASSQEVGQPQHF.

This clonotype occurred a few times. V and J are TRBV6-5 and TRBJ2-7; D is unclear. Trimming removed 7 bases at V and 2 bases at J, with 15 bases between. This CDR3 is built from 14 residues. The germline gives CDR1 MNHEY, CDR2 SVGAGI. CDR3 loop: CASIRAAGPYEQYF. The CDR3, as DNA: TGTGCCAGCATACGTGCGGCAGGTCCCTACGAGCAGTACTTC.

This clonotype was counted many times. V gene TRBV28 combines with J gene TRBJ2-7; D is undetermined. Germline assignment: CDR1 MDHEN and CDR2 SYDVKM. The V end was cut by 6 bases, the J end by 3 bases, with 9 bases between. The CDR3 loop spans 12 amino acids. CDR3 nucleotides: TGTGCCAGCAGCCCCCCAGGCTACGAGCAGTACTTC. This codes for CASSPPGYEQYF.

This clonotype was seen a handful of times. The V and J genes are TRBV11-3 and TRBJ2-3; D is uncertain. In germline, CDR1 is SGHNT, CDR2 YENEEA. V was trimmed by 2 bases and J by 6 bases, leaving 9 bases between them. This CDR3 has 13 amino acids. CDR3 sequence reads: CASSLMVLDTQYF. CDR3 nucleotides: TGTGCCAGCAGCTTAATGGTCCTGGATACGCAGTATTTT.

This chain joins TRBV29-1 and TRBJ2-3; D not resolved. This CDR3 spans 12 amino acids. From germline, CDR1 is SQVTM and CDR2 ANQGSEA. Deletions cut 4 bases from V and 1 base from J, with 6 bases between. The CDR3 DNA reads TGCAGCGTTGTGGCCCGCACAGATACGCAGTATTTT. Translated: CSVVARTDTQYF.

The rearrangement uses TRBV12-3 or TRBV12-4 and TRBJ2-7, with D perhaps TRBD1 or TRBD2 (5 bases each). The CDR3 spans 15 residues. Between the trimmed V and J ends, which lost 3 bases and 0 bases, there was a span of 12 bases. The CDR3 is CASSLYEGSSYEQYF. The DNA for the CDR3 is TGTGCCAGCAGTTTGTATGAGGGGAGCTCCTACGAGCAGTACTTC.

This clonotype was seen a few times. Here the CDR3 reads CATSTGLAGGQETQYF. The CDR3 region has the DNA TGTGCCACCAGTACGGGGCTAGCGGGAGGCCAAGAGACCCAGTACTTC. V is TRBV15 and J is TRBJ2-5; 11 nucleotides align to TRBD2. CDR1 is LNHNV, CDR2 YYDKDF, per germline (reference sequence). V dropped 6 bases and J dropped 1; count of bases not matched to a gene: 7. The CDR3 consists of 16 residues.

V usage is TRBV28 and J usage is TRBJ2-3, with D perhaps TRBD1 (5 bases). The ends were cut back, 4 bases at V and 1 base at J, with 9 bases in the middle. This CDR3 spans 14 amino acids. Germline CDR1 MDHEN, CDR2 SYDVKM. The CDR3 reads CASSWGWGTDTQYF. For the CDR3, the DNA is TGTGCCAGCAGTTGGGGCTGGGGCACAGATACGCAGTATTTT.

This clonotype was counted a few times. This sequence joins TRBV21-1 and TRBJ2-1. TRBV21-1 is a pseudogene. The CDR3 is 13 amino acids. The CDR3 sequence is CASSKQGYNEQFF. The CDR3 bases are TGTGCCAGCAGCAAACAAGGCTACAATGAGCAGTTCTTC.

V and J are TRBV11-2 and TRBJ2-3; 9 positions match TRBD1. Trimming removed 2 bases from V and 2 bases from J; junction bases left unmatched: 2. The CDR3 is 15 amino acids. Germline V lookup: CDR1 SGHAT, CDR2 FQNNGV. CDR3 sequence reads: CASSLTGGTTDTQYF. The CDR3 region has the DNA TGTGCCAGCAGCTTAACAGGGGGCACCACAGATACGCAGTATTTT.

The rearrangement joins TRBV29-1 to TRBJ2-1; 10 bases agree with TRBD2. CDR3 size: 16 residues. Trimming removed 6 bases from V and 2 bases from J; junction bases left unmatched: 10. Germline V gives CDR1 SQVTM, CDR2 ANQGSEA. DNA of the CDR3: TGCAGCGTGTCGGGAAGCGGGAGGGGACCCTACAATGAGCAGTTCTTC. Amino acid sequence: CSVSGSGRGPYNEQFF.

The chain carries TRBV24-1 and TRBJ2-7; D unresolved. Germline CDR1 is KGHDR and CDR2 is SFDVKD. Trimming took 5 bases from V and 7 from J, leaving 11 bases between them. This CDR3 has 12 residues. In DNA, the CDR3 is TGTGCCACCAGTGTAGGGATCAATGAGCAGTACTTC. The encoded protein is CATSVGINEQYF.

V and J are TRBV28 and TRBJ2-3, with a weak D call TRBD2 (5 bases). V lost 6 bases to trimming and J lost 0 bases, with 16 bases between them. This CDR3 is 16 amino acids long. Germline assignment: CDR1 MDHEN and CDR2 SYDVKM. The CDR3 coding sequence is TGTGCCAGCAGGCTCACAGCGGAACCTAGCACAGATACGCAGTATTTT. The encoded protein is CASRLTAEPSTDTQYF.

This clonotype showed up just a few times. This chain joins TRBV11-2 and TRBJ2-7; D may match TRBD1 or TRBD2 (5 bases each). V dropped 5 bases and J dropped 1 base, with 12 bases sitting between them. Germline CDR1 reads SGHAT; CDR2 reads FQNNGV. CDR3 length: 14 residues. The CDR3 coding sequence is TGTGCCAGCAGCACCATGGGACCGTCCTACGAGCAGTACTTC. This encodes CASSTMGPSYEQYF.

The V gene is TRBV6-2 or TRBV6-3, the J gene TRBJ1-1, with D perhaps TRBD1 (6 bases). Deletions cut 6 bases from V and 7 bases from J, with 9 bases between. CDR3 size: 11 residues. Germline CDR1 is MNHEY and CDR2 is SVGEGT. CDR3 bases: TGTGCCAGCAGAAGGACAGATGAAGCTTTCTTT. Its translation is CASRRTDEAFF.

The chain recombines TRBV6-1 with TRBJ1-1; D not certain. CDR3 size: 13 residues. Germline loops: CDR1 MNHNS, CDR2 SASEGT. V was cut by 4 bases and J by 1 base, with 7 bases left in between. The DNA of the CDR3 is TGTGCCAGCAGTGTGTCTACGAACACTGAAGCTTTCTTT. Translating it yields CASSVSTNTEAFF.

This clonotype showed up just a few times. The chain joins TRBV29-1 to TRBJ1-4; TRBD1 is a possible D gene (5 bases). CDR3 length equals 14 residues. Looked up from germline, CDR1 is SQVTM and CDR2 is ANQGSEA. The CDR3 DNA follows: TGCGCGGTATTCGGGGGACCAACTAATGAAAAACTGTTTTTT. Translating gives CAVFGGPTNEKLFF.

This clonotype has a handful of counts. The chain joins TRBV9 to TRBJ2-3, with TRBD2 identical over 12 bases. V was pared by 3 bases and J by 4 bases, with 6 bases of the junction left unmatched. Germline lookup yields CDR1 SGDLS and CDR2 YYNGEE. The length of the CDR3 is 16 residues. The CDR3 sequence is CASSARLAGVPDTQYF. CDR3 coding DNA: TGTGCCAGCAGCGCCCGACTAGCGGGAGTCCCAGATACGCAGTATTTT.

This rearrangement joins TRBV20-1 to TRBJ2-7, with TRBD2 matching 11 bases. After removal of 2 bases from V and 4 bases from J, the junction contained 4 bases not matched to a gene. Germline-derived CDR1 and CDR2 are DFQATT and SNEGSKA (reference sequence). The CDR3 is made up of 14 amino acids. The CDR3 reads CSARTGTSGYEQYF. The DNA of the CDR3 is TGCAGTGCTAGAACGGGGACTAGCGGTTACGAGCAGTACTTC.